A single T cell receptor (beta chain) is shown here with its context. This record belongs to a study of technical replicates of blood from a few donors. Produced via immunoSEQ multiplex PCR; TCRdb's table is partial and in-frame only. This sample carries roughly 71,000 clones, about 95% of them seen once, and the ten largest clones take less than 0.3%. CDR3 length equals 16 residues. V was clipped by 5 bases and J by 2 bases; unmatched bases: 8. Germline V lookup: CDR1 LGHNT, CDR2 FRNRAP. The chain carries TRBV12-5 and TRBJ2-5, with 10 bases lining up with TRBD2. The sequencing input was T cells isolated from PBMCs. This clonotype originated in a human donor in good health. The CDR3 loop is CASGGGASGGQETQYF. Written as DNA, the CDR3 is TGTGCTAGTGGTGGTGGGGCTAGCGGGGGACAAGAGACCCAGTACTTC.